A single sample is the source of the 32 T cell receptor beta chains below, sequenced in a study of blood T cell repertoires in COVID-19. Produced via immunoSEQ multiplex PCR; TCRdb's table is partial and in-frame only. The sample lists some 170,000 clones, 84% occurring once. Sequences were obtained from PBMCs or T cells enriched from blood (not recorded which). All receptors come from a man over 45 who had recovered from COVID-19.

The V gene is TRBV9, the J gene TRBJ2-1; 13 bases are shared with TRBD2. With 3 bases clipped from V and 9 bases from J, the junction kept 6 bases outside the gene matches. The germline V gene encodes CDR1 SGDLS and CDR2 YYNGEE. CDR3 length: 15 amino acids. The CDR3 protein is CASSETSGGAFEQFF. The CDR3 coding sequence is TGTGCCAGCAGCGAAACTAGCGGGGGGGCCTTTGAGCAGTTCTTC.

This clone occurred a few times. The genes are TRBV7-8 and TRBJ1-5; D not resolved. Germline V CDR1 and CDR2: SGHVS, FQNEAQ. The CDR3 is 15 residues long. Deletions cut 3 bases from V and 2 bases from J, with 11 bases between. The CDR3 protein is CASSFGREGNQPQHF. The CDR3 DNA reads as TGTGCCAGCAGCTTCGGAAGGGAGGGCAATCAGCCCCAGCATTTT.

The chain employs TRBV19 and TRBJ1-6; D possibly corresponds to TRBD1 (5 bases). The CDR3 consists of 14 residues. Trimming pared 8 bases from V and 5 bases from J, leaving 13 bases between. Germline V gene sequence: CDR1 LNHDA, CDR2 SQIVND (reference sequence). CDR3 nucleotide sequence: TGTGCCAGTGGGGGGACGGCCAATAATTCACCCCTCCACTTT. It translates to CASGGTANNSPLHF. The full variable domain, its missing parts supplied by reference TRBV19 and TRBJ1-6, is DGGITQSPKYLFRKEGQNVTLSCEQNLNHDAMYWYRQDPGQGLRLIYYSQIVNDFQKGDIAEGYSVSREKKESFPLTVTSAQKNPTAFYLCASGGTANNSPLHFGNGTRLTVT.

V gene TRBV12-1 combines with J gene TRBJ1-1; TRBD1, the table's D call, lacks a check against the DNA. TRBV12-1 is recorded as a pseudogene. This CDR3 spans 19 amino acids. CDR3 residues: CASSFGGHGTTPEETEAFF. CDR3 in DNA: TGTGCCAGCAGCTTTGGGGGACACGGGACAACACCCGAGGAGACTGAAGCTTTCTTT.

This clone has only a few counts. Here the CDR3 reads CASGLVSSPLHF. Written as DNA, the CDR3 is TGTGCCAGCGGGCTCGTCAGTTCACCCCTCCACTTT. This chain uses TRBV27 with TRBJ1-6; D ambiguous. V was shortened by 8 bases and J by 9 bases, with 11 bases between the two germline ends. This CDR3 has 12 amino acids. Germline CDR1 MNHEY, CDR2 SMNVEV (reference sequence).

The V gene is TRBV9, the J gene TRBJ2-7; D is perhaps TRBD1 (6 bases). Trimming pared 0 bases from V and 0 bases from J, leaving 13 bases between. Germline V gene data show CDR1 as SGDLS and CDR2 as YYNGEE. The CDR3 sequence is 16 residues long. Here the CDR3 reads CASSVGRGSSSYEQYF. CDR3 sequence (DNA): TGTGCCAGCAGCGTAGGAAGGGGGTCGAGCTCCTACGAGCAGTACTTC.

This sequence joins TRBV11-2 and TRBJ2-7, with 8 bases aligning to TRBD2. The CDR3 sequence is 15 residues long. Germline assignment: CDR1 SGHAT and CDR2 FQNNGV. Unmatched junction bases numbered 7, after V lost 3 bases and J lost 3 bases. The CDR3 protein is CASSFPRGADYEQYF. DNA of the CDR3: TGTGCCAGCAGCTTTCCGCGGGGGGCCGACTACGAGCAGTACTTC.

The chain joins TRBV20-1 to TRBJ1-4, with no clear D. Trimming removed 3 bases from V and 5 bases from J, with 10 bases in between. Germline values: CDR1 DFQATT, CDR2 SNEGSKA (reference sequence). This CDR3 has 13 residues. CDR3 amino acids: CSASERYNEKLFF. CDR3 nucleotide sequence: TGCAGTGCTAGTGAGCGATACAATGAAAAACTGTTTTTT.

The CDR3 bases are TGTGCCACCAAACAGGGGGCGCGGGGCACTGAAGCTTTCTTT. It is translated as CATKQGARGTEAFF. The V and J genes are TRBV2 and TRBJ1-1; 9 bases agree with TRBD1. CDR1 and CDR2 from the germline V gene are SNHLY and FYNNEI. The CDR3 runs to 14 residues. Trimming took 10 bases from V and 4 from J; bases not matched to a gene: 10.

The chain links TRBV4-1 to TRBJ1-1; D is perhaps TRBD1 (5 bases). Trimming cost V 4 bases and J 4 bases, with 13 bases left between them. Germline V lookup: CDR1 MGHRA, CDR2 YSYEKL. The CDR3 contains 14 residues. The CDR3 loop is CASSPSVGGTEAFF. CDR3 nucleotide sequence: TGCGCCAGCAGCCCTTCAGTGGGGGGCACTGAAGCTTTCTTT.

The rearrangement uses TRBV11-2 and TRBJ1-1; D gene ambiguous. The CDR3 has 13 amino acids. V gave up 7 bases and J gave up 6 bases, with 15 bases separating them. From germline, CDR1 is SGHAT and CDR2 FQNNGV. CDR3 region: CASTPTSTSEAFF. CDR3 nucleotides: TGTGCCAGCACACCGACTTCAACATCTGAAGCTTTCTTT.

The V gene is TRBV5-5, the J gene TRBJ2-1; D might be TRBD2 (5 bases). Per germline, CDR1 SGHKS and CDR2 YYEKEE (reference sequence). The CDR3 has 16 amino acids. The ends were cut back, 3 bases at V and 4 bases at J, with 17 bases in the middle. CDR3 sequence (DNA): TGTGCCAGCAGCTCCCCCGGAAAGGCGGGTTACAATGAGCAGTTCTTC. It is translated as CASSSPGKAGYNEQFF.

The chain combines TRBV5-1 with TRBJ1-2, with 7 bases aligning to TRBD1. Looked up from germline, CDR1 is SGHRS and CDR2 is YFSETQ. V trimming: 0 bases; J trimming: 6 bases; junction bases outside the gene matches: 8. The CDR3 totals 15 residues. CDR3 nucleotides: TGCGCCAGCAGCTTGGACCAACAGGGGCGGGATGGCTACACCTTC. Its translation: CASSLDQQGRDGYTF.

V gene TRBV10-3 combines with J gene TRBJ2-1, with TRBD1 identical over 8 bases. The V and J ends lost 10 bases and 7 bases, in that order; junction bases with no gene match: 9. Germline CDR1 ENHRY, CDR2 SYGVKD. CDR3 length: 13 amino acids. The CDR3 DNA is TGTGCCACCCAGGAGACAGGGGCTAATGAGCAGTTCTTC. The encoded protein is CATQETGANEQFF.

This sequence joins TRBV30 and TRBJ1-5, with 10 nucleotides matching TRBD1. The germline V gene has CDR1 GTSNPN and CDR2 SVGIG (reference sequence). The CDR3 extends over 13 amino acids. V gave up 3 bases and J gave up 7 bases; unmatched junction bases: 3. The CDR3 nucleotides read TGTGCCTGGAGGGGACAGGGGTCCCAGCCCCAGCATTTT. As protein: CAWRGQGSQPQHF.

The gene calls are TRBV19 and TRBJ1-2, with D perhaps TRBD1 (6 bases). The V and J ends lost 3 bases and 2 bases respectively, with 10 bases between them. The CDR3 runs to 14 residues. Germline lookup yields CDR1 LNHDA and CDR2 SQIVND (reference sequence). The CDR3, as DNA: TGTGCCAGTAGTATGGACAGACGAAACTATGGCTACACCTTC. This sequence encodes CASSMDRRNYGYTF.

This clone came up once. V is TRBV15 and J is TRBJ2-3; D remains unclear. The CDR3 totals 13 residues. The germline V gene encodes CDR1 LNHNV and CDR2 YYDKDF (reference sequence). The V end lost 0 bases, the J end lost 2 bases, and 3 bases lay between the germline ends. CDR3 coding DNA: TGTGCCACCAGCAGAGACTTCACAGATACGCAGTATTTT. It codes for CATSRDFTDTQYF. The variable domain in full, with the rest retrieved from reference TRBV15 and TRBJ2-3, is DAMVIQNPRYQVTQFGKPVTLSCSQTLNHNVMYWYQQKSSQAPKLLFHYYDKDFNNEADTPDNFQSRRPNTSFCFLDIRSPGLGDTAMYLCATSRDFTDTQYFGPGTRLTVL.

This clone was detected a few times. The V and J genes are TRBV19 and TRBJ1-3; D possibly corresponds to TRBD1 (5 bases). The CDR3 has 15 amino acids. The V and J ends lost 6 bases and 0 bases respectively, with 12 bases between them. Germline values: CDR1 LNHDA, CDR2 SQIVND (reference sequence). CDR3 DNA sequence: TGTGCCAGTAGCCAGACAGTGAACTCTGGAAACACCATATATTTT. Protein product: CASSQTVNSGNTIYF.

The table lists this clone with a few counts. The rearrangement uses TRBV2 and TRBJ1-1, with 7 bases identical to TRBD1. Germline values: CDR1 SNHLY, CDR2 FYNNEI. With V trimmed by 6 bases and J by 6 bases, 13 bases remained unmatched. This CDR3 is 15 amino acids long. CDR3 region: CASRPSLTGLAEAFF. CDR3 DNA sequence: TGTGCCAGCAGACCCAGTCTGACAGGGTTGGCTGAAGCTTTCTTT.

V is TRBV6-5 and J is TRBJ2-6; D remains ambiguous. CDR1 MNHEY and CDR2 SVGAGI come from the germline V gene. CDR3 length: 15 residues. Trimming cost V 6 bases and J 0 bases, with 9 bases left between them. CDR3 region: CASRLRDSGANVLTF. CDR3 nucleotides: TGTGCCAGCAGACTAAGAGACTCTGGGGCCAACGTCCTGACTTTC.

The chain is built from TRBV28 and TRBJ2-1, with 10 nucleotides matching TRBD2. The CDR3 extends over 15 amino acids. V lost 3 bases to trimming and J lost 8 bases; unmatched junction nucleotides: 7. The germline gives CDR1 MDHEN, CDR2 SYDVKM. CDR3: CASSLGASGGYEQFF. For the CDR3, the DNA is TGTGCCAGCAGTTTGGGGGCTAGCGGGGGATATGAGCAGTTCTTC.

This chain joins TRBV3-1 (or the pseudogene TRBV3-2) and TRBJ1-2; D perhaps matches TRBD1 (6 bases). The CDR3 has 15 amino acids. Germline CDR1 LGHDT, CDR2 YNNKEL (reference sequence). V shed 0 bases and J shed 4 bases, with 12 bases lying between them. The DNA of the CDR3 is TGTGCCAGCAGCCAAGATGTCGCAGGGGCCTATGGCTACACCTTC. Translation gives CASSQDVAGAYGYTF.

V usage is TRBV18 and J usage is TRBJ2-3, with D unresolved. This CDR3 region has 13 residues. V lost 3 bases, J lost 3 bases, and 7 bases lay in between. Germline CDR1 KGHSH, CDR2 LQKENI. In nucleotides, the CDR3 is TGTGCCAGCTCACCTCGCCAGACAGATACGCAGTATTTT. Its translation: CASSPRQTDTQYF.

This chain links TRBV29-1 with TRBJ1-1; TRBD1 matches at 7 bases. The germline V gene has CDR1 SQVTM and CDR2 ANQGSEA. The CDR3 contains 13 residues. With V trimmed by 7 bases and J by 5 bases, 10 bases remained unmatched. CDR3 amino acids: CSAERGRGTEAFF. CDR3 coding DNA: TGCAGCGCTGAGAGGGGGCGAGGGACTGAAGCTTTCTTT. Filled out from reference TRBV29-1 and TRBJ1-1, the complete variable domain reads SAVISQKPSRDICQRGTSLTIQCQVDSQVTMMFWYRQQPGQSLTLIATANQGSEATYESGFVIDKFPISRPNLTFSTLTVSNMSPEDSSIYLCSAERGRGTEAFFGQGTRLTVV.

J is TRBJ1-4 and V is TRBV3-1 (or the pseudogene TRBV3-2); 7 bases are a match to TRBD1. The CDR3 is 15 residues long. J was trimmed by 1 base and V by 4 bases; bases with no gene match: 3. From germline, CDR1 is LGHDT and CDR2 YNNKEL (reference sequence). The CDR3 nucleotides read TGTGCCAGCAGCCCCTGGGACAGAACTAATGAAAAACTGTTTTTT. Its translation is CASSPWDRTNEKLFF.

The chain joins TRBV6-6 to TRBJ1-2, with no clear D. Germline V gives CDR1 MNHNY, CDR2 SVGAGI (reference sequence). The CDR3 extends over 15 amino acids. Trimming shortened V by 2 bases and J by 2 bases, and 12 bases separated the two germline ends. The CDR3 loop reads CASSYERRLNYGYTF. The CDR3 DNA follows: TGTGCCAGCAGTTACGAGAGACGACTCAACTATGGCTACACCTTC.

The CDR3 coding sequence is TGTGCCAGCAGCCCAAGAGCCATGAACACTGAAGCTTTCTTT. As protein: CASSPRAMNTEAFF. This chain connects TRBV7-8 to TRBJ1-1, with D unresolved. Germline V CDR1 and CDR2: SGHVS, FQNEAQ. The CDR3 sequence is 14 residues long. Trimming removed 5 bases from V and 0 bases from J, with 10 bases in between.

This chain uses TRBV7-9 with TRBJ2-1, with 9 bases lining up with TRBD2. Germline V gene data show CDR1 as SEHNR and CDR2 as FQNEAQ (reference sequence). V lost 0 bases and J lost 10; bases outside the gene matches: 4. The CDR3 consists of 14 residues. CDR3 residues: CASSLASGGVEQFF. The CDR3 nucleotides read TGTGCCAGCAGCTTAGCTAGCGGGGGAGTGGAGCAGTTCTTC.

The CDR3 nucleotides read TGTGCCAGTAGTATAGGCCCAGGGGGCAATCAGCCCCAGCATTTT. Encoded protein: CASSIGPGGNQPQHF. The chain recombines TRBV19 with TRBJ1-5; tentative D call: TRBD1 (6 bases). There are 15 residues in the CDR3. V was shortened by 1 base and J by 2 bases, with 9 bases between the two germline ends. The germline gives CDR1 LNHDA, CDR2 SQIVND (reference sequence).

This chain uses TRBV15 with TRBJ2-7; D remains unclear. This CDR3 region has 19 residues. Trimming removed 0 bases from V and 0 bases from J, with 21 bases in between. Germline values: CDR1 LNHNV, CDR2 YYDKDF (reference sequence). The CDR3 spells CATSRDLLSGYKSSYEQYF. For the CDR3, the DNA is TGTGCCACCAGCAGAGATCTATTATCCGGGTACAAAAGCTCCTACGAGCAGTACTTC.

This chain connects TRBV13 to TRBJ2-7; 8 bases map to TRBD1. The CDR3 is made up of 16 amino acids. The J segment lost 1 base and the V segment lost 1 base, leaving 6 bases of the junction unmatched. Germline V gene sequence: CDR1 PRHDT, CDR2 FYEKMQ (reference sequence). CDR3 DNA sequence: TGTGCCAGCAGCTTAGAACTTGGGACAGGATCCTACGAGCAGTACTTC. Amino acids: CASSLELGTGSYEQYF.

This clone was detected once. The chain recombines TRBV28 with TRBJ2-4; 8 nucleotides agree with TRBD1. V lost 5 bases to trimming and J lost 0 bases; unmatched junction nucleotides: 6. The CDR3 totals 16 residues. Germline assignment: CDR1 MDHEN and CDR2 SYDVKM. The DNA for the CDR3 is TGTGCCAGCAGTCCCAATGGACAGGGAGCCAAAAACATTCAGTACTTC. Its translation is CASSPNGQGAKNIQYF.